Below, 7 T cell receptor beta chains from the same sample are listed, as sequenced in a study of blood T cell repertoires in COVID-19. Measured with immunoSEQ multiplex PCR; TCRdb has only the in-frame clones, and not every one. The table lists hundreds of thousands of clones, 70% to 90% of them singletons. Sequencing was done on a sample of PBMCs or T cells enriched from blood (not recorded which). The receptors were gathered from a woman aged 40-49 years who had recovered from COVID-19.

As regards this clone: The same CDR3 is also encoded by other DNA sequences in this sample. The V and J genes are TRBV30 and TRBJ1-5; 8 bases fit TRBD1. Looked up from germline, CDR1 is GTSNPN and CDR2 is SVGIG (reference sequence). The CDR3 has 12 amino acids. V dropped 5 bases and J dropped 4; count of bases not matched to a gene: 1. CDR3: CAWGQGNQPQHF. Written as DNA, the CDR3 is TGTGCCTGGGGACAGGGAAATCAGCCCCAGCATTTT.

The CDR3 protein is CASSYAGQSEAFF. The DNA of the CDR3 is TGTGCCAGCAGCTACGCAGGTCAGAGCGAAGCTTTCTTT. This chain links TRBV7-8 with TRBJ1-1; D is unresolved. The CDR3 runs 13 residues. CDR1 SGHVS and CDR2 FQNEAQ come from the germline V gene. V was trimmed by 4 bases and J by 8 bases, leaving 14 bases between them.

V gene TRBV7-3 combines with J gene TRBJ2-3; possible D gene TRBD2, 5 bases. CDR1 is SGHTA and CDR2 is FQGTGA in the germline V gene. V lost 5 bases and J lost 4, with 25 bases in between. The CDR3 extends over 18 amino acids. CDR3 bases: TGTGCCAGCAGCAATGGGCGGAGCGGACTGACCCGGTCAGATACGCAGTATTTT. Its translation: CASSNGRSGLTRSDTQYF.

The chain recombines TRBV5-3 with TRBJ2-7; possibly TRBD2 for D (6 bases). TRBV5-3 is an ORF for which the function is uncertain. This CDR3 comprises 15 residues. Trimming removed 2 bases from V and 5 bases from J, with 17 bases in between. CDR3 region: CARSFEREYAHEQYF. For the CDR3, the DNA is TGTGCCAGAAGCTTTGAACGGGAGTATGCCCACGAGCAGTACTTC.

The CDR3 sequence: CASSSSLDRVGGEQYF. As DNA, the CDR3 is TGTGCCAGCAGTTCCAGCCTCGACAGGGTAGGAGGCGAGCAGTACTTC. The chain recombines TRBV11-1 with TRBJ2-7; TRBD1 matches at 7 bases. Trimming took 6 bases from V and 6 from J; bases not matched to a gene: 17. The CDR3 totals 16 residues. Germline values: CDR1 SGHAT, CDR2 FQDESV (reference sequence).

The gene calls are TRBV13 and TRBJ1-1, with 7 positions matching TRBD1. This CDR3 has 15 residues. Germline CDR1 PRHDT, CDR2 FYEKMQ (reference sequence). The ends lost 5 bases at V and 4 bases at J; junction bases unmatched: 10. CDR3 in amino acids: CASSPQQGTSTEAFF. The CDR3 nucleotides are TGTGCCAGCAGCCCTCAACAGGGGACCAGCACTGAAGCTTTCTTT.

The chain uses TRBV6-2 or TRBV6-3 and TRBJ2-7; possibly TRBD1 for D (7 bases). The CDR3 is 15 amino acids. The germline gives CDR1 MNHEY, CDR2 SVGEGT. Trimming took 6 bases from V and 1 from J, leaving 16 bases between them. The CDR3 protein is CASSPGGTASYEQYF. DNA for the CDR3: TGTGCCAGCAGCCCCGGCGGGACAGCGTCCTACGAGCAGTACTTC.